This T cell receptor beta chain was retrieved from a study of tissue T cells after allogeneic stem cell transplantation. Study-level background: Four unmodified and three CD34-selected T-cell-depleted grafts went to graft-versus-host disease patients.

In the case of this clone: No antigen is known for it.

General study points: Blood and spleen captured only part of the tissue TCR repertoire.

V lost 2 bases and J 11 bases, leaving 13 bases between the germline ends. The CDR3 is made up of 12 amino acids. Germline assignment: CDR1 SGHDT and CDR2 YYEEEE. Measured with immunoSEQ multiplex PCR; TCRdb has only the in-frame clones, and not every one. The profile shows about 3,300 clones, 64% of them singletons. Enrolled prospectively were adult allogeneic hematopoietic cell transplant recipients whose graft-versus-host disease was steroid-refractory. The sequence came from a male patient of 60 years or more with steroid-refractory graft-versus-host disease after an allogeneic stem cell transplant. Some of these T cells may belong to the graft donor. The V gene is TRBV5-6, the J gene TRBJ1-1; D unresolved. Specimen: jejunal tissue, collected at autopsy. The CDR3 region is CASSLWAEAAFF. The CDR3 bases are TGTGCCAGCAGCTTATGGGCCGAGGCTGCTTTCTTT.